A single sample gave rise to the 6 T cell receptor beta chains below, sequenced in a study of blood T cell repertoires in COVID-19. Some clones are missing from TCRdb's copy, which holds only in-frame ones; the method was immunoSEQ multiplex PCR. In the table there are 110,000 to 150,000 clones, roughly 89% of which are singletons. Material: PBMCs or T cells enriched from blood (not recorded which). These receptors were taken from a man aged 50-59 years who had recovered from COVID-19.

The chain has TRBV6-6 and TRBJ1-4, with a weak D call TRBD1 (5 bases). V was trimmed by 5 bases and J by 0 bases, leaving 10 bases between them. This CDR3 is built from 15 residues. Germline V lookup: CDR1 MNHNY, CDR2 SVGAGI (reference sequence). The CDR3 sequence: CASSDSPATNEKLFF. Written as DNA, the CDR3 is TGTGCCAGCAGTGACAGTCCTGCAACTAATGAAAAACTGTTTTTT.

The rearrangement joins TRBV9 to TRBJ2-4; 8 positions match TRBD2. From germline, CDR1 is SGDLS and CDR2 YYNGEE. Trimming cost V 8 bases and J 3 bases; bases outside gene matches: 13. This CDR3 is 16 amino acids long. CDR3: CARATLPGGRKNIQYF. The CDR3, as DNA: TGTGCCAGAGCGACTCTCCCGGGGGGGCGCAAAAACATTCAGTACTTC.

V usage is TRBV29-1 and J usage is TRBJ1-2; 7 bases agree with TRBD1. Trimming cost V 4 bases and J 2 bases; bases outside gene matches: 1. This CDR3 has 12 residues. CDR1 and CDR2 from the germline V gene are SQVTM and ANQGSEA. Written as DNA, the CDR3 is TGCAGCGTTGTGGGACAGAACTATGGCTACACCTTC. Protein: CSVVGQNYGYTF.

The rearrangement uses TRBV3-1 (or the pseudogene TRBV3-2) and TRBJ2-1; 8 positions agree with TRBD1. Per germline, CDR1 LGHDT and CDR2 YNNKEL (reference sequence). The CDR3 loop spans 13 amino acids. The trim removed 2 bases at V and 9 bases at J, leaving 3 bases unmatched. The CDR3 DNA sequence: TGTGCCAGCAGCCAAACAGGGGGTGGTGAGCAGTTCTTC. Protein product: CASSQTGGGEQFF.

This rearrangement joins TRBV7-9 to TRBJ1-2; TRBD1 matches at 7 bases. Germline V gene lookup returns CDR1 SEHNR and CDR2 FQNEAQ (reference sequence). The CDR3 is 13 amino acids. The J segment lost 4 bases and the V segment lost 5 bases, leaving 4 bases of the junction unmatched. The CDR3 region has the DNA TGTGCCAGCAGCGCGGGACAGATCTATGGCTACACCTTC. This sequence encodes CASSAGQIYGYTF.

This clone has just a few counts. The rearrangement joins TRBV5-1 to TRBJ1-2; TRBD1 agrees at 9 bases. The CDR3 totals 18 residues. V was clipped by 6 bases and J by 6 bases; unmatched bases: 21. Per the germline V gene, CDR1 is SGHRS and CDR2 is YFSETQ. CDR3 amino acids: CASNSGPPLFDRGDGYTF. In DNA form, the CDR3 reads TGCGCCAGCAATTCGGGGCCCCCACTTTTTGACAGGGGGGATGGCTACACCTTC.